Listed below are T cell receptor beta chains from one sample, sequenced in a study of CD8 T cells in Susac syndrome. From the immunoSEQ multiplex PCR reads, TCRdb called clonotypes with MiXCR, one entry per CDR3 protein. The table records about 180,000 distinct CDR3 sequences, 93% of them present only once. Sequencing input: CD4+ T cells from PBMCs. Source of these receptors: a human donor with multiple sclerosis. Both conserved end residues are part of each CDR3.

TRBV5-1	TRBJ2-2	CASSSNLAGAGELFF
TRBV2	TRBJ2-7	CASRGTSGLSSYEQYF
TRBV4-2	TRBJ1-1	CASSRDGLEAFF
TRBV9	TRBJ2-2	CASSVAAGETGELFF
TRBV15	TRBJ1-5	CATSRYQGPGQPQHF
TRBV28	TRBJ1-1	CASSLMASRAFF
TRBV28	TRBJ2-1	CASSTTSRNYNEQFF
TRBV15	TRBJ1-4	CATSRGRLYEKLFF
TRBV2	TRBJ1-6	CASNLRGSPLHF
TRBV7-9	TRBJ2-3	CATPRRRDSDTQYF
TRBV20-1	TRBJ2-1	CSARGTQQGQFF
TRBV4-2	TRBJ1-1	CASSQEWGGPTGVWTEAFF
TRBV20-1	TRBJ2-7	CSAIAGGPVEQYF